The next 16 T cell receptor beta chains were all read from a single sample in a study of T cell repertoires in cytomegalovirus infection. TCRdb redid the calling of the reads with MiXCR, one entry per CDR3 protein. The sample lists about 830,000 distinct CDR3 sequences, approximately 32% occurring once. These TCRs are of unknown antigen specificity. The material was cultured CD8+ T cells from PBMCs, obtained from culture after CMV antigen stimulation. Every receptor here comes from a human donor in good health (CMV status not recorded). Some clones in this sample may be carry-over from other donors' samples.

This clonotype was detected only a few times. The CDR3 nucleotides are TGTGCCAGCAGTTTATCAATGAACTATGGCTACACCTTC. Translating it yields CASSLSMNYGYTF. J is TRBJ1-2 and V is TRBV27, with D hard to call. Trimming took 0 bases from V and 2 from J, leaving 4 bases between them. Germline V gene sequence: CDR1 MNHEY, CDR2 SMNVEV (reference sequence). CDR3 length equals 13 residues.

This clonotype appeared many times. The rearrangement joins TRBV7-8 to TRBJ2-1; 7 bases fit TRBD1. CDR1 is SGHVS and CDR2 is FQNEAQ in the germline V gene. This CDR3 region has 19 residues. V was pared by 2 bases and J by 0 bases, with 13 bases of the junction left unmatched. As DNA, the CDR3 is TGTGCCAGCAGCTTAATGGTGGGGATCAGGGACAGCTCCTACAATGAGCAGTTCTTC. Residues: CASSLMVGIRDSSYNEQFF. The complete variable domain, with remaining parts taken from reference TRBV7-8 and TRBJ2-1, reads GAGVSQSPRYKVAKRGQDVALRCDPISGHVSLFWYQQALGQGPEFLTYFQNEAQLDKSGLPSDRFFAERPEGSVSTLKIQRTQQEDSAVYLCASSLMVGIRDSSYNEQFFGPGTRLTVL.

The V and J genes are TRBV5-1 and TRBJ1-1, with D possibly TRBD1 on 5 matching bases. Germline V lookup: CDR1 SGHRS, CDR2 YFSETQ. The CDR3 runs 15 residues. V dropped 6 bases and J dropped 3 bases, with 18 bases sitting between them. In DNA form, the CDR3 reads TGCGCCAGCACCGGGGCCTTGAGGGCTGACACTGAAGCTTTCTTT. It yields the protein CASTGALRADTEAFF.

This clonotype was seen a handful of times. The rearrangement uses TRBV11-2 and TRBJ1-1; D is ambiguous. V was pared by 6 bases and J by 4 bases, with 9 bases between. The germline V gene has CDR1 SGHAT and CDR2 FQNNGV. This CDR3 spans 12 amino acids. CDR3 protein: CASREYGTEAFF. In DNA form, the CDR3 reads TGTGCCAGCAGGGAGTATGGCACTGAAGCTTTCTTT.

The chain couples TRBV20-1 to TRBJ1-3, with TRBD1 matching over 9 bases. The CDR3 runs to 13 residues. Unmatched junction bases numbered 3, after V lost 2 bases and J lost 7 bases. Germline CDR1 reads DFQATT; CDR2 reads SNEGSKA (reference sequence). For the CDR3, the DNA is TGCAGTGCTAGAAGACAGGGGGAGAACACCATATATTTT. This encodes CSARRQGENTIYF.

This clonotype has just one count. This may come from a read error, since a much larger clone is one base off. This chain connects TRBV7-4 to TRBJ2-5; tentatively, D is TRBD1 (5 bases). Deletions cut 1 base from V and 4 bases from J, with 10 bases between. The CDR3 runs to 14 residues. Germline V gives CDR1 SGHVT, CDR2 SQSDAQ. CDR3 sequence: CASSLVVRGETQYF. Written as DNA, the CDR3 is TGTGCCAGCAGCTTAGTTGTTAGGGGAGAGACCCAGTACTTC.

The chain couples TRBV10-3 to TRBJ2-3, with 9 bases identical to TRBD2. The length of the CDR3 is 18 residues. Germline lookup yields CDR1 ENHRY and CDR2 SYGVKD. Trimming took 2 bases from V and 4 from J; bases not matched to a gene: 13. The CDR3 region is CAISEEVSGGLAADTQYF. For the CDR3, the DNA is TGTGCCATCAGTGAGGAGGTTAGCGGGGGCCTCGCGGCAGATACGCAGTATTTT.

This clonotype was seen only a few times. This sequence joins TRBV5-6 and TRBJ1-5; D is ambiguous. Per germline, CDR1 SGHDT and CDR2 YYEEEE. This CDR3 region has 16 residues. V was shortened by 5 bases and J by 0 bases, with 15 bases between the two germline ends. This chain's CDR3 is CASSLTTGYSNQPQHF. CDR3 sequence (DNA): TGTGCCAGCAGTCTAACCACGGGTTATAGCAATCAGCCCCAGCATTTT.

The table lists this clonotype with a few counts. CDR3 residues: CASSLVDQTGNYGYTF. CDR3 DNA: TGTGCCAGCAGTTTAGTAGATCAGACAGGCAACTATGGCTACACCTTC. This chain connects TRBV12-3 or TRBV12-4 to TRBJ1-2, with TRBD1 as a possible D gene (6 bases). Trimming removed 1 base from V and 2 bases from J, with 14 bases in between. CDR3 length: 16 residues.

This clonotype has only one observation. A read error is possible here, since a much larger clone lies one base away. The V gene is TRBV6-5, the J gene TRBJ1-1; TRBD1 matches 9 bases. The CDR3 consists of 18 residues. Germline V gene data show CDR1 as MNHEY and CDR2 as SVGAGI. The CDR3, as DNA: TGTGCCACCAGTTACGCGGACAGGGGCCCCGATTCGGACACTGAAGCTTTCTTT. Encoded protein: CATSYADRGPDSDTEAFF.

This clonotype was seen at least ten times. This chain joins TRBV7-8 and TRBJ2-1, with a weak D call TRBD2 (5 bases). The germline CDR1 and CDR2 sequences are SGHVS and FQNEAQ. The CDR3 length is 15 residues. The ends were cut back, 8 bases at V and 1 base at J, with 15 bases in the middle. The CDR3 DNA reads TGTGCCAGCGGGTATCGGGGATCATCCTACAATGAGCAGTTCTTC. Protein sequence: CASGYRGSSYNEQFF.

This clonotype appeared a few times. V and J are TRBV7-3 and TRBJ2-3; 7 nucleotides align to TRBD2. This CDR3 is built from 16 residues. The germline CDR1 and CDR2 sequences are SGHTA and FQGTGA. Germline trimming cut 1 base from V and 7 bases from J; bases unmatched to any gene: 11. The CDR3 region is CASSLNAARRGNTQYF. CDR3 DNA sequence: TGTGCCAGCAGCTTAAATGCGGCAAGGCGGGGGAATACGCAGTATTTT.

V gene TRBV7-2 combines with J gene TRBJ2-1; 7 nucleotides line up with TRBD2. V was clipped by 11 bases and J by 0 bases; unmatched bases: 10. The CDR3 is 15 residues long. CDR1 is SGHTA, CDR2 FQGNSA, per germline. The CDR3 is CAVGEGTSSYNEQFF. The CDR3 DNA sequence: TGTGCCGTCGGGGAGGGGACCAGCTCCTACAATGAGCAGTTCTTC.

The chain carries TRBV7-9 and TRBJ2-4; 9 positions agree with TRBD1. J was trimmed by 8 bases and V by 2 bases; bases with no gene match: 13. Looked up from germline, CDR1 is SEHNR and CDR2 is FQNEAQ (reference sequence). The CDR3 is 17 residues long. The CDR3 DNA reads as TGTGCCAGCAGCTTAATGGGACAGGGCCTACCGGGGGACATTCAGTACTTC. Translated, it gives CASSLMGQGLPGDIQYF.

This clonotype was seen a few times. This rearrangement joins TRBV6-2 or TRBV6-3 to TRBJ2-2, with TRBD1 identical over 8 bases. The germline V gene has CDR1 MNHEY and CDR2 SVGEGT. The CDR3 spans 16 residues. After removal of 7 bases from V and 2 bases from J, the junction contained 9 bases not matched to a gene. The CDR3 reads CASTRVAGGNTGELFF. The CDR3 DNA reads as TGTGCCAGCACTCGGGTGGCAGGGGGCAACACCGGGGAGCTGTTTTTT.

This sequence joins TRBV7-3 and TRBJ2-3, with 7 bases lining up with TRBD1. Unmatched junction bases numbered 6, after V lost 5 bases and J lost 1 base. CDR1 SGHTA and CDR2 FQGTGA come from the germline V gene. The length of the CDR3 is 15 residues. The CDR3 bases are TGTGCCAGCAGCCAAAACAGGGGACGCACAGATACGCAGTATTTT. It codes for CASSQNRGRTDTQYF.